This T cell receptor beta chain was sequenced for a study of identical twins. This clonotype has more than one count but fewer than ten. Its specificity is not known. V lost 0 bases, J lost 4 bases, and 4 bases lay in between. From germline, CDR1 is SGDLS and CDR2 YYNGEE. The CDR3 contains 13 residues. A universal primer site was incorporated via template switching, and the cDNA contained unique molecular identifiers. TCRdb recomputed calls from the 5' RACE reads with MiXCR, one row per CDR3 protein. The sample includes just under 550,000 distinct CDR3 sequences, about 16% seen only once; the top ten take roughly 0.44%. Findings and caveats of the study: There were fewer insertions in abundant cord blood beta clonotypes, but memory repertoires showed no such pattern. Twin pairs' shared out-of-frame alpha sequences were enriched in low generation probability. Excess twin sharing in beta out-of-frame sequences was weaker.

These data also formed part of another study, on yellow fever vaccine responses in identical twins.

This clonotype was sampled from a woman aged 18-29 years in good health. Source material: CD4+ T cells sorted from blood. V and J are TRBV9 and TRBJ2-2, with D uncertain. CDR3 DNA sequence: TGTGCCAGCAGCGTAGGCTTCACCGGGGAGCTGTTTTTT. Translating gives CASSVGFTGELFF.